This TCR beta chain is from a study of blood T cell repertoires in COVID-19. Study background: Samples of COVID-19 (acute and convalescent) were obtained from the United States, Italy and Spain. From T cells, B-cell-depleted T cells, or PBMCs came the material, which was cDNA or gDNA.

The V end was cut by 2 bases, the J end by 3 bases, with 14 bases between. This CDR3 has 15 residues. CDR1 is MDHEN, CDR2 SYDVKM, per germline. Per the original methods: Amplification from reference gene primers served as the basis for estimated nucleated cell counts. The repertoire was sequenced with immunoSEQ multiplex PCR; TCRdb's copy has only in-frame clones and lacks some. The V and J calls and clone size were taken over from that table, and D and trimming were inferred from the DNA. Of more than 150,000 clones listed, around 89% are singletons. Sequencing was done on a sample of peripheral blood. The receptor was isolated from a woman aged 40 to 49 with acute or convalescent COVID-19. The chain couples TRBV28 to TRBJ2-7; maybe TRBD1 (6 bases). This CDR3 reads CASSLIRRGLYEQYF. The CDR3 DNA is TGTGCCAGCAGTTTAATCCGCAGGGGTCTCTACGAGCAGTACTTC. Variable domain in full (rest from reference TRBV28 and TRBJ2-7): DVKVTQSSRYLVKRTGEKVFLECVQDMDHENMFWYRQDPGLGLRLIYFSYDVKMKEKGDIPEGYSVSREKKERFSLILESASTNQTSMYLCASSLIRRGLYEQYFGPGTRLTVT.